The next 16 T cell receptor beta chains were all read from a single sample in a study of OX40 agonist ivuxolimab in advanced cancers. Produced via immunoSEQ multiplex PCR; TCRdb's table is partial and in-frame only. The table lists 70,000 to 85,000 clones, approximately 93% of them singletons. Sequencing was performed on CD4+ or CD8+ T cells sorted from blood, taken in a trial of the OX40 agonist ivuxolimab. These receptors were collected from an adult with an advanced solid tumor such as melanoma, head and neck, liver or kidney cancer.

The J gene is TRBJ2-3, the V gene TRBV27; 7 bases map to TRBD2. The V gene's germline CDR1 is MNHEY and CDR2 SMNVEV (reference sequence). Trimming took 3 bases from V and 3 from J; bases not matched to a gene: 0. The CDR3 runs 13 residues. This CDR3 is CASSFSGTDTQYF. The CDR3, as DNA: TGTGCCAGCAGTTTTAGCGGGACAGATACGCAGTATTTT.

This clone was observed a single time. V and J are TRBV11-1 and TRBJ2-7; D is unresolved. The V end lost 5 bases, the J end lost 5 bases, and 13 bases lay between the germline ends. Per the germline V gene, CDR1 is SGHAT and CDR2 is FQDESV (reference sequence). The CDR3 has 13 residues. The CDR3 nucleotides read TGTGCCAGCAGCCCGTCGGGCCCCCACGAGCAGTACTTC. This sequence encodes CASSPSGPHEQYF.

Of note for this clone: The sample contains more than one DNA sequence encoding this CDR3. CDR3 nucleotide sequence: TGTGCCAGCAGTTACGGGCAGGGTGCCTACGAGCAGTACTTC. The encoded protein is CASSYGQGAYEQYF. The gene calls are TRBV6-5 and TRBJ2-7; TRBD1 might be the D (5 bases). CDR1 MNHEY and CDR2 SVGAGI come from the germline V gene. V shed 2 bases and J shed 2 bases, with 10 bases lying between them. The CDR3 extends over 14 amino acids.

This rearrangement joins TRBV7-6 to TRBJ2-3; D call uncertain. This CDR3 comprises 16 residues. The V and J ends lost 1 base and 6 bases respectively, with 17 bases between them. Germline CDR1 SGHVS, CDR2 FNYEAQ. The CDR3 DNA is TGTGCCAGCAGCTTAGTGTCTCGAGGCATTGGGGATACGCAGTATTTT. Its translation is CASSLVSRGIGDTQYF.

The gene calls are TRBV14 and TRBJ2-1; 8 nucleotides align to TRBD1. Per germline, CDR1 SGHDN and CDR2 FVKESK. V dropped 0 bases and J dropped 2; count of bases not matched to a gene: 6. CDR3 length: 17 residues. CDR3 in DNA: TGTGCCAGCAGCCAAGATACGGGACAGGTGGCCTACAATGAGCAGTTCTTC. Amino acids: CASSQDTGQVAYNEQFF.

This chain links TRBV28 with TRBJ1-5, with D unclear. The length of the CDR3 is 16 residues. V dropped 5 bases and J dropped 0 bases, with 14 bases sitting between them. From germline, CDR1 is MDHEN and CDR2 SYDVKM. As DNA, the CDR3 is TGTGCCAGCAGTAAGGAAGAGGGCCTTAGCAATCAGCCCCAGCATTTT. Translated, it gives CASSKEEGLSNQPQHF.

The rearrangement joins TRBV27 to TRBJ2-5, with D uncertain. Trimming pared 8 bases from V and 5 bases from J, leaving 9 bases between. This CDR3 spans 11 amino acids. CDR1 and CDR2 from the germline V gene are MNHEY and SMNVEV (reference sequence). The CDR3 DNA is TGTGCCAGCGGGCGCGTGGAGACCCAGTACTTC. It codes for CASGRVETQYF.

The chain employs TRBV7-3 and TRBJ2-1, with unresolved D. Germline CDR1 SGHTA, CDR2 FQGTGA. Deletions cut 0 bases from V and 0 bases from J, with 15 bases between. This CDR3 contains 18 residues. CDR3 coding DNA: TGTGCCAGCAGCTTAACTGTCCCTCCGGTAAGCTCCTACAATGAGCAGTTCTTC. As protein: CASSLTVPPVSSYNEQFF.

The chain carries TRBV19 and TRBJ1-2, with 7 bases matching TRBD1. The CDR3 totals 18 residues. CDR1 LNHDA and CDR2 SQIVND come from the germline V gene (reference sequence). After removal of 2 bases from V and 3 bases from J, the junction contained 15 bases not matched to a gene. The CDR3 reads CASSIKGQVSYLHYGYTF. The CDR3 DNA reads TGTGCCAGTAGTATAAAAGGACAGGTCTCTTACCTCCACTATGGCTACACCTTC. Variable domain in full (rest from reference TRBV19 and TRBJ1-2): DGGITQSPKYLFRKEGQNVTLSCEQNLNHDAMYWYRQDPGQGLRLIYYSQIVNDFQKGDIAEGYSVSREKKESFPLTVTSAQKNPTAFYLCASSIKGQVSYLHYGYTFGSGTRLTVV.

The CDR3 DNA follows: TGTGCCAGCAGCTTGACAGGGGCCCACTCTGGAAACACCATATATTTT. It specifies CASSLTGAHSGNTIYF. This chain connects TRBV7-9 to TRBJ1-3; TRBD1 matches at 8 bases. After removal of 3 bases from V and 0 bases from J, the junction contained 4 bases not matched to a gene. Germline CDR1 reads SEHNR; CDR2 reads FQNEAQ (reference sequence). The CDR3 is made up of 16 amino acids.

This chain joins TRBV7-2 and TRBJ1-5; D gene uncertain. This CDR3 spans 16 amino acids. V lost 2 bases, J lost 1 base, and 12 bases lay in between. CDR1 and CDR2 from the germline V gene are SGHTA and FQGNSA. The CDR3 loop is CASSLNTWESNQPQHF. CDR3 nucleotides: TGTGCCAGCAGCTTAAATACATGGGAAAGCAATCAGCCCCAGCATTTT.

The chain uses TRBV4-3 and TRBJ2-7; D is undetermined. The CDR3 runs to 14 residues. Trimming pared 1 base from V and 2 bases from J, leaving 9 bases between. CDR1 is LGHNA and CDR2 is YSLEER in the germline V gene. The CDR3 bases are TGCGCCAGCAGCCAAGCGCATCCGACCTACGAGCAGTACTTC. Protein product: CASSQAHPTYEQYF.

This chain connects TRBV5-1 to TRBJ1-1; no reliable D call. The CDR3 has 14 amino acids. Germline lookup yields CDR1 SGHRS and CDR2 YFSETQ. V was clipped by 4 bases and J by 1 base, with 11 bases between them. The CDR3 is CASSPPGGNTEAFF. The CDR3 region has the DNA TGCGCCAGCAGCCCCCCGGGAGGGAACACTGAAGCTTTCTTT. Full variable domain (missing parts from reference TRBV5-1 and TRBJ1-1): KAGVTQTPRYLIKTRGQQVTLSCSPISGHRSVSWYQQTPGQGLQFLFEYFSETQRNKGNFPGRFSGRQFSNSRSEMNVSTLELGDSALYLCASSPPGGNTEAFFGQGTRLTVV.

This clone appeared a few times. The CDR3 bases are TGTGCCAGTAGTATAGGAGGCGGCGGCGAGCAGTACTTC. It yields the protein CASSIGGGGEQYF. This rearrangement joins TRBV19 to TRBJ2-7; D is unresolved. The CDR3 runs 13 residues. The V and J ends lost 1 base and 6 bases respectively, with 10 bases between them. Germline CDR1 LNHDA, CDR2 SQIVND (reference sequence).

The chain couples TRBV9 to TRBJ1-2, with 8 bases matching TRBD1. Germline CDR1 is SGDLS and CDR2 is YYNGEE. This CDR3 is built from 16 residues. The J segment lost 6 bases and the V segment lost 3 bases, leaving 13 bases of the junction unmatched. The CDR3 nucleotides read TGTGCCAGCAGCGGACGTGGACAGGGTTCAGTAAATGGCTACACCTTC. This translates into CASSGRGQGSVNGYTF.

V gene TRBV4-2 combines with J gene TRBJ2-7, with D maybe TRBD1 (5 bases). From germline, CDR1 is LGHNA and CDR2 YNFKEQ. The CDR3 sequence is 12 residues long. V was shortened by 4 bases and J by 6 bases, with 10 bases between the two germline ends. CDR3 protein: CASSLGPSEQYF. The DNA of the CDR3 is TGTGCCAGCAGCCTGGGGCCTTCCGAGCAGTACTTC.